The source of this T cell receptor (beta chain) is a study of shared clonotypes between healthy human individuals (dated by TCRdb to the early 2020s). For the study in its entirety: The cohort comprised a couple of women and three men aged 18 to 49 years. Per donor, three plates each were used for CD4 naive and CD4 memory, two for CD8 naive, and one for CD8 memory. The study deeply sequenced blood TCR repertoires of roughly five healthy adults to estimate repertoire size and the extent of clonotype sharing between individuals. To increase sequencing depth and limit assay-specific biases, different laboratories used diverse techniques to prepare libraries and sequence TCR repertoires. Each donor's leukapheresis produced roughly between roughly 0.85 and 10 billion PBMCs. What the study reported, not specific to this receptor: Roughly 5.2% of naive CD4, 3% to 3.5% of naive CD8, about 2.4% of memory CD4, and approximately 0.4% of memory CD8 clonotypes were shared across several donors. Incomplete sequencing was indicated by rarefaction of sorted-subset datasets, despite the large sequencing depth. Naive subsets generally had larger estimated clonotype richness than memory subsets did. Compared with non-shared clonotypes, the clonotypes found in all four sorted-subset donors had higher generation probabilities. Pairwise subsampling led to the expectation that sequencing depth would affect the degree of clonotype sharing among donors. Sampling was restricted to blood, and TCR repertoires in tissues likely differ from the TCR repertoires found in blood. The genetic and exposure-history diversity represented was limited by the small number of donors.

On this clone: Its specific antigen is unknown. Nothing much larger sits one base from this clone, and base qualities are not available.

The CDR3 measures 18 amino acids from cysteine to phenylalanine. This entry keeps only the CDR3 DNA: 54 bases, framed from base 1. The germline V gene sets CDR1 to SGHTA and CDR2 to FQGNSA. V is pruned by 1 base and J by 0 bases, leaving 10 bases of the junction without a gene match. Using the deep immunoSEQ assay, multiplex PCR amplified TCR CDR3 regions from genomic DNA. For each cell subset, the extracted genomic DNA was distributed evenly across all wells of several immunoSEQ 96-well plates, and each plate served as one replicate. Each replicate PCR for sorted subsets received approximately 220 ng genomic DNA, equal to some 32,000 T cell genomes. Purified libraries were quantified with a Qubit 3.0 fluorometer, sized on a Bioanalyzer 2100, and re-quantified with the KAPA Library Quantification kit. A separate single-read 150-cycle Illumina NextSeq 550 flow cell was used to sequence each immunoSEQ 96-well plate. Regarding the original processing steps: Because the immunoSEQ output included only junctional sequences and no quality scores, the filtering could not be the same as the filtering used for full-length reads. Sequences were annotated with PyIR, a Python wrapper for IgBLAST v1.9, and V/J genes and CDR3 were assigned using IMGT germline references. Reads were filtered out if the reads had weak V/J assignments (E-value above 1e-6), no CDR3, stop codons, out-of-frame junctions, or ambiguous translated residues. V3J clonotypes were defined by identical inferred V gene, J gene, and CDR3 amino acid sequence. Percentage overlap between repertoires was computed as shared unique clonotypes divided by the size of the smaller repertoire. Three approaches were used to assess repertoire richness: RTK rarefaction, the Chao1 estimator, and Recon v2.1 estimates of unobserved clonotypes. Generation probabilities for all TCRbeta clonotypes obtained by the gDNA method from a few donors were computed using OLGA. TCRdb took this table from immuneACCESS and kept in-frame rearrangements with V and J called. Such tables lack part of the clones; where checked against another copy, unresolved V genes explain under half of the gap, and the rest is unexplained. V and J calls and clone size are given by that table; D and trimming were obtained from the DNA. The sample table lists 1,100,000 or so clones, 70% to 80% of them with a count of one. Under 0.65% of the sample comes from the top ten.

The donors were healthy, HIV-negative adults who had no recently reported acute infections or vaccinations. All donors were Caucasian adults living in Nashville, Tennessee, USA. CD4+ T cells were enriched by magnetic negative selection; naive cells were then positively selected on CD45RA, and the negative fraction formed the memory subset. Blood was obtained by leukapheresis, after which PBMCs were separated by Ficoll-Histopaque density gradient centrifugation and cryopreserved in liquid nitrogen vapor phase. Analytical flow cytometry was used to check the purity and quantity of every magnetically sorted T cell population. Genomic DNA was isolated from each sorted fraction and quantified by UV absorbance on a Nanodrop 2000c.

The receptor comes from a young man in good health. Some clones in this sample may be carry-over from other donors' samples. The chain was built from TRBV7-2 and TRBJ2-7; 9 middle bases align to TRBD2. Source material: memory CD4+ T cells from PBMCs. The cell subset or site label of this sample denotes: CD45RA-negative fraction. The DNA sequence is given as TGTGCCAGCAGCTTAGGTCAAAGGACTAGCGTTCCCTCCTACGAGCAGTACTTC. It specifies CASSLGQRTSVPSYEQYF.